The T cell receptor beta chain described here comes from a study of T cell changes during pregnancy in multiple sclerosis. With V trimmed by 4 bases and J by 5 bases, 14 bases remained unmatched. Germline CDR1 reads MNHEY; CDR2 reads SMNVEV (reference sequence). The CDR3 covers 18 residues. The method was immunoSEQ multiplex PCR; TCRdb's version includes in-frame clones alone and lacks a portion of them. The sample has 100,000 or so clones; around 93% are singletons. This sequence originates from a female donor with multiple sclerosis, enrolled in a pregnancy study. The material sequenced was peripheral blood, taken in the third trimester of pregnancy. The chain has TRBV27 and TRBJ2-1; 10 nucleotides align to TRBD2. CDR3 region: CASSSLLPLAGVHNEQFF. The CDR3 DNA sequence: TGTGCCAGCAGTTCCCTTCTCCCCCTAGCGGGAGTGCACAATGAGCAGTTCTTC.